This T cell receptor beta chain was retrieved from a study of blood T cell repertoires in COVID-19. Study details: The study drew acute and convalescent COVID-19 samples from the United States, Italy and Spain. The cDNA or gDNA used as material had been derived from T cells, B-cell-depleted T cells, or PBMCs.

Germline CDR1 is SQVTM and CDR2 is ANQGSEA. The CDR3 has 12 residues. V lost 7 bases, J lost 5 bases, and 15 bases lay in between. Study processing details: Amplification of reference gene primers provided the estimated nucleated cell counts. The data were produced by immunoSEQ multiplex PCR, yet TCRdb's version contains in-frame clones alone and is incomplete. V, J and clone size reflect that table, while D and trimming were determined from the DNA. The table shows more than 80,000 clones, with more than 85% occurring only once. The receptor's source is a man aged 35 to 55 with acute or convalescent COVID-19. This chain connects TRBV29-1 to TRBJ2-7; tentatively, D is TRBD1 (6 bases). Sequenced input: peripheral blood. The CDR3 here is CSGGHVQNEQYF. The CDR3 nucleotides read TGCAGCGGGGGACACGTCCAGAACGAGCAGTACTTC.